The entry below describes one T cell receptor beta chain. The data were taken from a study of blood T cell repertoires in COVID-19. Using immunoSEQ multiplex PCR, the repertoire was profiled, and TCRdb retains in-frame clones only, with some absent. The table records roughly 34,000 clones, less than 95% of them present only once. Germline V gene lookup returns CDR1 LNHDA and CDR2 SQIVND (reference sequence). Trimming removed 4 bases at V and 2 bases at J, with 12 bases between. The CDR3 totals 15 residues. The receptor was isolated from a man older than 75 with acute or convalescent COVID-19. The sequenced sample consisted of peripheral blood. This chain links TRBV19 with TRBJ1-3, with TRBD1 as a possible D gene (5 bases). CDR3: CASSKTMGPGNTIYF. CDR3 DNA: TGTGCCAGTAGTAAAACAATGGGGCCTGGAAACACCATATATTTT.